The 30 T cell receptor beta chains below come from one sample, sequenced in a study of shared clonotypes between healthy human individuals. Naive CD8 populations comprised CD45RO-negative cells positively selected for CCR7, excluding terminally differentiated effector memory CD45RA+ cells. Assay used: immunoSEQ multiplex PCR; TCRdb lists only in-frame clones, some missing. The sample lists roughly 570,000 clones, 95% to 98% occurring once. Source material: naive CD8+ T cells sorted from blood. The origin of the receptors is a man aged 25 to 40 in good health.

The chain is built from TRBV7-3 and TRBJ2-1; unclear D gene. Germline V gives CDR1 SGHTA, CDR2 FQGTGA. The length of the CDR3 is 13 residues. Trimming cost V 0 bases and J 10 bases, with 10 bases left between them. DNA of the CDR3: TGTGCCAGCAGCTTAACCTCTACGGTGGAGCAGTTCTTC. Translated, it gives CASSLTSTVEQFF.

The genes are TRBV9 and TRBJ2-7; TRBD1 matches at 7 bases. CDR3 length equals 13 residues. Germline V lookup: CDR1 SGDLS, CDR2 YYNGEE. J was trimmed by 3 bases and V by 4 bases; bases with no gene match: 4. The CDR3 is CASSFGDSYEQYF. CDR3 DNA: TGTGCCAGCAGCTTCGGGGACAGCTACGAGCAGTACTTC.

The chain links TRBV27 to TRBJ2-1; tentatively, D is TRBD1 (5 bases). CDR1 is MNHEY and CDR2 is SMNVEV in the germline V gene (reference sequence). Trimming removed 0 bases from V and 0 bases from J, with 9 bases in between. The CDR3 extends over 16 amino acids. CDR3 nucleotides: TGTGCCAGCAGTTTATCGTGGGGCCTCTCCTACAATGAGCAGTTCTTC. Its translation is CASSLSWGLSYNEQFF.

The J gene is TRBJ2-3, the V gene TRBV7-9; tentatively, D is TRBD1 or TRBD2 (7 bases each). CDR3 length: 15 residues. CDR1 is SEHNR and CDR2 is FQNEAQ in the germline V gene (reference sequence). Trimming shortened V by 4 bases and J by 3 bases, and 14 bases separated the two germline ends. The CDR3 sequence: CASSWAQGGTDTQYF. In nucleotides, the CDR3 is TGTGCCAGCAGCTGGGCCCAGGGGGGGACAGATACGCAGTATTTT.

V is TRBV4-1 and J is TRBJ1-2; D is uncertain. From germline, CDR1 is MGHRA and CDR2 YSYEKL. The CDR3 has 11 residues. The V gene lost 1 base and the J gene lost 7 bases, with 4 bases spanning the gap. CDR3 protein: CASSQAGGYTF. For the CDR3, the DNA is TGCGCCAGCAGCCAAGCGGGTGGCTACACCTTC.

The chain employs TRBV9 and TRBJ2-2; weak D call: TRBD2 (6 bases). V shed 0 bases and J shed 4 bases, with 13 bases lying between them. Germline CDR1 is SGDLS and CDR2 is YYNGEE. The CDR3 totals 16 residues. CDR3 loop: CASSVDVAEVTGELFF. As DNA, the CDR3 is TGTGCCAGCAGCGTAGATGTAGCGGAGGTCACCGGGGAGCTGTTTTTT.

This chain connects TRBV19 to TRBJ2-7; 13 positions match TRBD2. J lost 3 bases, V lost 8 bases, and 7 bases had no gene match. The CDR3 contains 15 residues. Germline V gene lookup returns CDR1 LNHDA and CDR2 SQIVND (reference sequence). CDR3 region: CASSDGLAGVYEQYF. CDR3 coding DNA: TGTGCCAGTTCAGATGGACTAGCGGGAGTCTACGAGCAGTACTTC.

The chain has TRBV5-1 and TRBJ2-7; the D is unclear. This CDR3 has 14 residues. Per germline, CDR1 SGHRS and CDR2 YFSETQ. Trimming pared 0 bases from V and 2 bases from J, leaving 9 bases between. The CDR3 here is CASSLDKITYEQYF. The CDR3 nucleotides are TGCGCCAGCAGCTTGGACAAAATTACCTACGAGCAGTACTTC. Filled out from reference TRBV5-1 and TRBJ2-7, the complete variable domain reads KAGVTQTPRYLIKTRGQQVTLSCSPISGHRSVSWYQQTPGQGLQFLFEYFSETQRNKGNFPGRFSGRQFSNSRSEMNVSTLELGDSALYLCASSLDKITYEQYFGPGTRLTVT.

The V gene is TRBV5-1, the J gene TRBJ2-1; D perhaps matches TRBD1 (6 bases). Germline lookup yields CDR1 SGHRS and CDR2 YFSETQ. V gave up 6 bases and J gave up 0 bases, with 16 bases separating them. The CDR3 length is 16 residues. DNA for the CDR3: TGCGCCAGCACCTACTCCGGGACACCCTCCTACAATGAGCAGTTCTTC. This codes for CASTYSGTPSYNEQFF.

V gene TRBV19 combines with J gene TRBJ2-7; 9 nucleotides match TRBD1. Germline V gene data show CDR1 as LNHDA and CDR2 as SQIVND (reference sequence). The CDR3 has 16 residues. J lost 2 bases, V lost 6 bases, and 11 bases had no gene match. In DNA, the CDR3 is TGTGCCAGTAGCTCAAACAGGGGGCGTCCAACCTACGAGCAGTACTTC. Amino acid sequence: CASSSNRGRPTYEQYF. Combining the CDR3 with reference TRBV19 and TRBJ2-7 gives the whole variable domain DGGITQSPKYLFRKEGQNVTLSCEQNLNHDAMYWYRQDPGQGLRLIYYSQIVNDFQKGDIAEGYSVSREKKESFPLTVTSAQKNPTAFYLCASSSNRGRPTYEQYFGPGTRLTVT.

The chain's CDR3 is CASSPGQLNTEAFF. The CDR3 coding sequence is TGTGCCAGCAGTCCAGGACAGTTGAACACTGAAGCTTTCTTT. The chain links TRBV27 to TRBJ1-1; the D gene is possibly TRBD1 (6 bases). V lost 5 bases, J lost 0 bases, and 10 bases lay in between. This CDR3 has 14 amino acids. The germline V gene encodes CDR1 MNHEY and CDR2 SMNVEV (reference sequence).

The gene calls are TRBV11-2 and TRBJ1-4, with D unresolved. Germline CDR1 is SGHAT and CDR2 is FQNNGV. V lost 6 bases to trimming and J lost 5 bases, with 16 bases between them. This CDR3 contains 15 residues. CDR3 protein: CASSSPRTENEKLFF. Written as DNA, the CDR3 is TGTGCCAGCAGTTCGCCGAGGACGGAGAATGAAAAACTGTTTTTT.

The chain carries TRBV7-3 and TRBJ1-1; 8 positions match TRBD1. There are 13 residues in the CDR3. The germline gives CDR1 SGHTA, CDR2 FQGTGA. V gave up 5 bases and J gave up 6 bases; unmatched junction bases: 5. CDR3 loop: CASSRTGGAEAFF. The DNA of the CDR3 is TGTGCCAGCAGCCGTACAGGGGGGGCTGAAGCTTTCTTT.

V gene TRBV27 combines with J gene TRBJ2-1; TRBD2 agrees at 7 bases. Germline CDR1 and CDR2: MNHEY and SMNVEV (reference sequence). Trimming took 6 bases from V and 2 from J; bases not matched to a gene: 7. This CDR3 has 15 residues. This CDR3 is CASRMIAGAYNEQFF. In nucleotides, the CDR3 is TGTGCCAGCAGGATGATAGCGGGTGCCTACAATGAGCAGTTCTTC.

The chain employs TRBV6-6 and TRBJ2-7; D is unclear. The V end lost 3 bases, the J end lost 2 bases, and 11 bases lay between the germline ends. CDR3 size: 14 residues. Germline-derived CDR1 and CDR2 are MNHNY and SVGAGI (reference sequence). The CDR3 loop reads CASSYLGQTYEQYF. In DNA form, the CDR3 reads TGTGCCAGCAGTTATCTCGGCCAAACCTACGAGCAGTACTTC.

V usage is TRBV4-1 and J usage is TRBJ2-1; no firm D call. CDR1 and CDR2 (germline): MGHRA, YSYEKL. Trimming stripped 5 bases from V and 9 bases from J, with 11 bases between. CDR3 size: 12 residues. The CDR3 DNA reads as TGCGCCAGCAGCAACCCTTCAGGTGAGCAGTTCTTC. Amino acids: CASSNPSGEQFF.

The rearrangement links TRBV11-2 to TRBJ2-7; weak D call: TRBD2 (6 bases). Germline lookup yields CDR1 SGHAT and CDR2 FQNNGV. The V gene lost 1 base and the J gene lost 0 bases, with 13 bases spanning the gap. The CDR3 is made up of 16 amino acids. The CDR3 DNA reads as TGTGCCAGCAGCTTAGGGGGACTCCGGAGCTCCTACGAGCAGTACTTC. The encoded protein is CASSLGGLRSSYEQYF.

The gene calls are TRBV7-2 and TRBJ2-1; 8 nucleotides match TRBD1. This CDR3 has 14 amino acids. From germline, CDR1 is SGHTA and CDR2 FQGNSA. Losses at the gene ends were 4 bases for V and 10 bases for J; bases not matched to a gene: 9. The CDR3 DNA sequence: TGTGCCAGCAGCTCCCGGGACAGGCTCCCAGAGCAGTTCTTC. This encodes CASSSRDRLPEQFF.

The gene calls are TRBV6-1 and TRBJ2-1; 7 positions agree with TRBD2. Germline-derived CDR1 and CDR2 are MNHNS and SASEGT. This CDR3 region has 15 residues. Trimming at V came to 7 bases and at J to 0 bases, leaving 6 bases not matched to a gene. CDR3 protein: CASNFGDYSYNEQFF. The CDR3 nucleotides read TGTGCCAGCAATTTCGGGGACTACTCCTACAATGAGCAGTTCTTC.

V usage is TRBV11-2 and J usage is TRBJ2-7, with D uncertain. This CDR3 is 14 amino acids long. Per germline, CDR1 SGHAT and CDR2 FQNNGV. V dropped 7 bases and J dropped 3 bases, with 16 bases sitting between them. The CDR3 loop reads CASTLSYPGYEQYF. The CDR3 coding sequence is TGTGCCAGCACCCTTAGTTACCCCGGCTACGAGCAGTACTTC.

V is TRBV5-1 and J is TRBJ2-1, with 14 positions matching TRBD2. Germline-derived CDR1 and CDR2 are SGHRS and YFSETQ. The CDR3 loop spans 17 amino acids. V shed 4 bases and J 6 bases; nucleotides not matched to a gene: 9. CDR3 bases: TGCGCCAGCAGCCCCGGGACTAGCGGGAGTATATTCAATGAGCAGTTCTTC. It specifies CASSPGTSGSIFNEQFF. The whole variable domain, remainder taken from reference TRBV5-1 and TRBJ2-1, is KAGVTQTPRYLIKTRGQQVTLSCSPISGHRSVSWYQQTPGQGLQFLFEYFSETQRNKGNFPGRFSGRQFSNSRSEMNVSTLELGDSALYLCASSPGTSGSIFNEQFFGPGTRLTVL.

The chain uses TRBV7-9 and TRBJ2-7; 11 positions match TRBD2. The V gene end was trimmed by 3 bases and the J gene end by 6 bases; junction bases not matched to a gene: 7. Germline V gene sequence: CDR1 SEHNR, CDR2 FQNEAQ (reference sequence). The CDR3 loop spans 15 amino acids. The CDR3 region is CASSFQTSGIGEQYF. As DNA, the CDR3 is TGTGCCAGCAGCTTCCAGACTAGCGGGATTGGCGAGCAGTACTTC.

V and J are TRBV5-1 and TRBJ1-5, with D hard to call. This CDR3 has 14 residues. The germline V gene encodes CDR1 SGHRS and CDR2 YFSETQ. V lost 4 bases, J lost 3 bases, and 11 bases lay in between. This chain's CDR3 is CASSPDHPNQPQHF. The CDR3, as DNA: TGCGCCAGCAGCCCGGACCACCCCAATCAGCCCCAGCATTTT.

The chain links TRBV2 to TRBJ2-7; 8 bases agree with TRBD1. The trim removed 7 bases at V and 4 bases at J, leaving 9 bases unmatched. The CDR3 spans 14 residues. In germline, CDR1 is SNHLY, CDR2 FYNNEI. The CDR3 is CASTTRQGPYEQYF. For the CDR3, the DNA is TGTGCCAGCACCACTAGACAGGGGCCTTACGAGCAGTACTTC.

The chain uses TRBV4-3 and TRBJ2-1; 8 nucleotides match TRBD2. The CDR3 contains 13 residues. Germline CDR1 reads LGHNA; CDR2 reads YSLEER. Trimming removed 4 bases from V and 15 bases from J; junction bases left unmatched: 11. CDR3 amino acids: CASSRKSGGPPFF. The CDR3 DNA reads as TGCGCCAGCAGCCGAAAATCGGGAGGGCCTCCGTTCTTC.

CDR3 DNA sequence: TGCGCCAGCAGCTGGGGACAGGGGAATCAGCCCCAGCATTTT. As protein: CASSWGQGNQPQHF. The chain links TRBV5-1 to TRBJ1-5, with TRBD1 identical over 10 bases. In germline, CDR1 is SGHRS, CDR2 YFSETQ. The CDR3 loop spans 14 amino acids. Unmatched junction bases numbered 1, after V lost 3 bases and J lost 4 bases.

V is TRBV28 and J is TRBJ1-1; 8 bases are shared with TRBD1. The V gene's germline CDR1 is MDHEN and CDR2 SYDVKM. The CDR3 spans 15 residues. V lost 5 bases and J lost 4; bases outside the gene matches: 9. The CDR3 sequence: CASSTRTGSATEAFF. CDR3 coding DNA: TGTGCCAGCAGTACCCGGACAGGGTCTGCCACTGAAGCTTTCTTT.

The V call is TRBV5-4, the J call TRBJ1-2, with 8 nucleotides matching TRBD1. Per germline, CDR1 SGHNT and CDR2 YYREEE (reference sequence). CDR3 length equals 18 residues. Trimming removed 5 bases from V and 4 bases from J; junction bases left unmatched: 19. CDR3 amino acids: CASRPLQGAVKQSYGYTF. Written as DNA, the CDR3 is TGTGCCAGCAGACCTTTGCAGGGGGCAGTAAAGCAGAGCTATGGCTACACCTTC.

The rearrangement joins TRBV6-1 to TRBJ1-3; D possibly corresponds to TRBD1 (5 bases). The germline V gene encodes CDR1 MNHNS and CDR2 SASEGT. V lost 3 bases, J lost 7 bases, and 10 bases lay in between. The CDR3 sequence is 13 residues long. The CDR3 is CASSDSRGNTIYF. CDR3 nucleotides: TGTGCCAGCAGTGATAGTAGGGGCAACACCATATATTTT.

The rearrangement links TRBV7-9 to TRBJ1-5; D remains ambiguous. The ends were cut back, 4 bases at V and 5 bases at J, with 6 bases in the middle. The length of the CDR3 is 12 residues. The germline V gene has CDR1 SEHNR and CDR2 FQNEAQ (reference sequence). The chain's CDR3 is CASSSGDQPQHF. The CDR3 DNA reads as TGTGCCAGCAGCTCCGGGGATCAGCCCCAGCATTTT.